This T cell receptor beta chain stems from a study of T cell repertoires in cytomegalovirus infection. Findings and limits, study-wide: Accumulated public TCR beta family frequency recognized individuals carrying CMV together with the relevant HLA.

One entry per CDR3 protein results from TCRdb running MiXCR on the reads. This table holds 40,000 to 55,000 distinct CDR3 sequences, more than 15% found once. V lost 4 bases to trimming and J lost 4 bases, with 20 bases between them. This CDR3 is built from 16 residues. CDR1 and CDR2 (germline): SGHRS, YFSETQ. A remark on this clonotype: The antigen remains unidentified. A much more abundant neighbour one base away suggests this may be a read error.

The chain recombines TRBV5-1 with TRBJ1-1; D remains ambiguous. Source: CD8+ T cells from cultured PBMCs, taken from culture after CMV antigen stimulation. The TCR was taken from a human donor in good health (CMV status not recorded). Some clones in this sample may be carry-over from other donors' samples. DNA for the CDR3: TGCGCCAGCAGCCTCCCCTGGGGTGTGGTTGGCACTGAAGCTTTCTTT. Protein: CASSLPWGVVGTEAFF.